This TCR beta chain appears in the sequencing data of a study of beta chain features in type 1 diabetes. Since all of the isolated RNA was reverse transcribed, expressed TCRB transcripts were what got sequenced. Only in-frame clones appear in the TCRdb table, and some are missing; sequencing was by immunoSEQ multiplex PCR. The profile covers over 700,000 clones, with about a sixth appearing a single time and about 0.02% taken by the ten largest. About this clone itself: No antigen is known for it.

Study observations and caveats: Diminished insertions and augmented deletions at VDJ junctions characterized type 1 diabetes patients. Compared with healthy donors, patients appeared to share more similar naive, central memory and regulatory TCRB repertoires.

Losses at the gene ends were 5 bases for V and 3 bases for J; bases not matched to a gene: 5. This CDR3 has 14 residues. Germline assignment: CDR1 PRHDT and CDR2 FYEKMQ (reference sequence). Sequencing input: naive CD4+ T cells from blood. The chain couples TRBV13 to TRBJ2-3, with 7 bases matching TRBD1. The TCR comes from a woman under 30 in good health. The CDR3 sequence is CASSRDRPTDTQYF. The CDR3 DNA reads TGTGCCAGCAGCCGGGACAGACCGACAGATACGCAGTATTTT.